This entry lists 19 T cell receptor beta chains sequenced from one sample in a study of response to subunit inactivated influenza vaccine (dated 2018 in TCRdb). The library was obtained by RT-PCR. These reads were obtained on an Illumina HiSeq 2500. In-frame beta chains were kept once TCRdb had trimmed the public reads at Q25 with fastp and called clones with MiXCR. For every CDR3 protein sequence, its rows merge into one entry that carries the most common genes and DNA. The sample data list 650,000 to 700,000 distinct CDR3 sequences, and 15% to 18% of these were observed just once. The ten biggest clones cover roughly 11% of the sample. The sequencing here drew on PBMCs from blood, taken approximately 12 days after vaccination. All receptors come from a man aged 45-65 years who received an inactivated influenza vaccine. Donor details come from another sample of the same person, matched by shared clones.

This clonotype has more than one count but fewer than ten. The rearrangement links TRBV12-3 or TRBV12-4 to TRBJ1-1; 7 bases are a match to TRBD1. The CDR3 has 14 amino acids. The V and J ends lost 6 bases and 8 bases, in that order; junction bases with no gene match: 12. The CDR3 protein is CASSRGPGQNEAFF. The CDR3 DNA sequence: TGTGCCAGCAGCCGAGGGCCGGGACAGAACGAAGCTTTCTTT.

The chain is built from TRBV20-1 and TRBJ2-3, with 10 bases fitting TRBD2. Germline values: CDR1 DFQATT, CDR2 SNEGSKA (reference sequence). This CDR3 comprises 16 residues. Germline trimming cut 6 bases from V and 2 bases from J; bases unmatched to any gene: 11. The CDR3 here is CSARPRLAGITDTQYF. DNA for the CDR3: TGCAGTGCGAGACCGAGACTAGCGGGTATCACAGATACGCAGTATTTT.

This clonotype has more than one count but fewer than ten. The chain links TRBV11-2 to TRBJ2-1; 8 nucleotides agree with TRBD2. The CDR3 has 18 residues. The V gene end was trimmed by 5 bases and the J gene end by 0 bases; junction bases not matched to a gene: 12. Germline lookup yields CDR1 SGHAT and CDR2 FQNNGV. The CDR3 bases are TGTGCCAGCAGCCGACCGAAAGCGGGAGTAAGCTCCTACAATGAGCAGTTCTTC. Its translation: CASSRPKAGVSSYNEQFF. The variable domain in full, with the rest retrieved from reference TRBV11-2 and TRBJ2-1, is EAGVAQSPRYKIIEKRQSVAFWCNPISGHATLYWYQQILGQGPKLLIQFQNNGVVDDSQLPKDRFSAERLKGVDSTLKIQPAKLEDSAVYLCASSRPKAGVSSYNEQFFGPGTRLTVL.

This clonotype was seen only a few times. The chain has TRBV6-2 or TRBV6-3 and TRBJ1-1; possibly TRBD1 for D (5 bases). V was cut by 7 bases and J by 6 bases, with 15 bases left in between. CDR1 MNHEY and CDR2 SVGEGT come from the germline V gene. The CDR3 consists of 13 residues. The CDR3 protein is CASKRDPSPEAFF. The CDR3 DNA reads as TGTGCCAGCAAACGGGACCCGTCGCCTGAAGCTTTCTTT.

The chain couples TRBV4-2 to TRBJ2-1; perhaps TRBD2 as D (6 bases). CDR1 is LGHNA, CDR2 YNFKEQ, per germline. The CDR3 sequence is 18 residues long. Trimming left V 5 bases short and J 8 bases short, with 28 bases between. The CDR3 DNA is TGTGCCAGCAGCTCGTCGCGGACCCTAGCGAGAGGAAGGGATGAGCAGTTCTTC. Translating it yields CASSSSRTLARGRDEQFF.

This clonotype was detected only a few times. This chain connects TRBV11-2 to TRBJ2-3; no clear D. The germline gives CDR1 SGHAT, CDR2 FQNNGV. The CDR3 contains 12 residues. The V end lost 4 bases, the J end lost 2 bases, and 4 bases lay between the germline ends. The CDR3 reads CASSSITDTQYF. CDR3 nucleotides: TGTGCCAGCAGCTCAATCACAGATACGCAGTATTTT.

The CDR3 nucleotides read TGTGCCTGGAGTCGAATCATGGGGGGATTCCAAGAGACCCAGTACTTC. This translates into CAWSRIMGGFQETQYF. The V call is TRBV30, the J call TRBJ2-5; weak D call: TRBD2 (6 bases). The V gene's germline CDR1 is GTSNPN and CDR2 SVGIG (reference sequence). Trimming cost V 2 bases and J 1 base, with 17 bases left between them. The CDR3 runs 16 residues.

The chain is built from TRBV5-1 and TRBJ1-6; 9 bases map to TRBD1. Germline CDR1 reads SGHRS; CDR2 reads YFSETQ. This CDR3 has 14 residues. V lost 0 bases and J lost 12; bases outside the gene matches: 4. The CDR3, as DNA: TGCGCCAGCAGCTTGGGACAGGGGGAAGGACCCCTCCACTTT. It translates to CASSLGQGEGPLHF.

This clonotype was counted between two and nine times. The rearrangement links TRBV20-1 to TRBJ1-1, with 12 bases fitting TRBD1. Germline values: CDR1 DFQATT, CDR2 SNEGSKA (reference sequence). J lost 1 base, V lost 3 bases, and 3 bases had no gene match. The length of the CDR3 is 15 residues. This CDR3 reads CSASRDRGPNTEAFF. The CDR3 bases are TGCAGTGCTAGCCGGGACAGGGGGCCGAACACTGAAGCTTTCTTT.

This rearrangement joins TRBV19 to TRBJ1-2, with D unclear. CDR1 LNHDA and CDR2 SQIVND come from the germline V gene (reference sequence). The CDR3 has 15 residues. Trimming stripped 1 base from V and 4 bases from J, with 13 bases between. The CDR3 region is CASSIALGSSYGYTF. The DNA of the CDR3 is TGTGCCAGTAGTATAGCTCTCGGTTCCAGCTATGGCTACACCTTC.

This clonotype appeared a few times. This chain connects TRBV29-1 to TRBJ2-2; possible D gene TRBD1, 6 bases. There are 13 residues in the CDR3. Germline CDR1 and CDR2: SQVTM and ANQGSEA. Deletions cut 4 bases from V and 6 bases from J, with 12 bases between. The CDR3 nucleotides are TGCAGCGTTGGCAGGGGCGTCGCCGGGGAGCTGTTTTTT. Its protein product is CSVGRGVAGELFF.

CDR3 sequence: CASSPSDRGNTEAFF. For the CDR3, the DNA is TGTGCCAGCAGCCCTTCGGATAGGGGGAACACTGAAGCTTTCTTT. The chain combines TRBV6-1 with TRBJ1-1; a possible D gene is TRBD1 (5 bases). From germline, CDR1 is MNHNS and CDR2 SASEGT. Between the trimmed V and J ends, which lost 6 bases and 1 base, there was a span of 15 bases. The CDR3 is made up of 15 amino acids.

The CDR3 spells CATSIGGRGTQYF. CDR3 DNA: TGTGCCACCAGCATAGGGGGCCGGGGGACCCAGTACTTC. The chain recombines TRBV24-1 with TRBJ2-5, with 7 nucleotides matching TRBD1. Germline V CDR1 and CDR2: KGHDR, SFDVKD. V gave up 7 bases and J gave up 7 bases; unmatched junction bases: 8. This CDR3 contains 13 residues.

This clonotype was seen a handful of times. This chain's CDR3 is CASSQDSGAPGELFF. The DNA for the CDR3 is TGCGCCAGCAGCCAAGACTCAGGGGCGCCCGGGGAGCTGTTTTTT. This sequence joins TRBV4-3 and TRBJ2-2; perhaps TRBD1 as D (6 bases). The CDR3 sequence is 15 residues long. CDR1 and CDR2 from the germline V gene are LGHNA and YSLEER. The V end lost 0 bases, the J end lost 6 bases, and 11 bases lay between the germline ends.

This clonotype came up a few times. This chain uses TRBV12-3 or TRBV12-4 with TRBJ2-7; D not resolved. Trimming took 1 base from V and 3 from J, leaving 7 bases between them. This CDR3 region has 13 residues. This CDR3 is CASSLERHYEQYF. CDR3 DNA: TGTGCCAGCAGTTTAGAAAGGCACTACGAGCAGTACTTC.

The V and J genes are TRBV11-2 and TRBJ2-1, with D perhaps matching TRBD2 (5 bases). CDR3 length equals 15 residues. Looked up from germline, CDR1 is SGHAT and CDR2 is FQNNGV. V lost 0 bases and J 6 bases, leaving 12 bases between the germline ends. The CDR3 protein is CASSLERVGFNEQFF. As DNA, the CDR3 is TGTGCCAGCAGCTTAGAGAGGGTGGGTTTCAATGAGCAGTTCTTC.

Of note for this clonotype: Relative to the germline gene, one junction end is altered; a read error may explain this. The gene calls are TRBV9 and TRBJ2-5; D is tentatively TRBD1 or TRBD2 (5 bases each). This CDR3 region has 13 residues. Germline CDR1 is SGDLS and CDR2 is YYNGEE. The CDR3, as DNA: TGTGCCATCAGCGTGATCGGGGCAGAGACCCAGTACTTC. Protein: CAISVIGAETQYF.

The chain has TRBV11-2 and TRBJ2-7, with D uncertain. Trimming removed 8 bases at V and 0 bases at J, with 5 bases between. In germline, CDR1 is SGHAT, CDR2 FQNNGV. This CDR3 has 11 amino acids. The CDR3 here is CASGVSYEQYF. In DNA, the CDR3 is TGTGCCAGCGGGGTCTCCTACGAGCAGTACTTC.

This clonotype was detected only a few times. The chain is built from TRBV14 and TRBJ2-3, with 9 bases that match TRBD2. The CDR3 extends over 16 amino acids. The germline V gene has CDR1 SGHDN and CDR2 FVKESK. V lost 3 bases and J lost 2; bases outside the gene matches: 6. CDR3 sequence (DNA): TGTGCCAGCAGCCACTTTAGCGGGGGATTCACAGATACGCAGTATTTT. Translating gives CASSHFSGGFTDTQYF.